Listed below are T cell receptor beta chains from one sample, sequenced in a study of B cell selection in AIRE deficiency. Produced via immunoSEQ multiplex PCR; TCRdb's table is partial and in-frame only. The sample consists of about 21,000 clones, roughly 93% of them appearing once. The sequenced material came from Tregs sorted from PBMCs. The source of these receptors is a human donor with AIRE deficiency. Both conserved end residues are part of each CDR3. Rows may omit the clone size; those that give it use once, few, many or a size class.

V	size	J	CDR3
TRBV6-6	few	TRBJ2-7	CASSAGTGRGPYEQYF
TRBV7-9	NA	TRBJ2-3	CASSLARQLFADTQYF
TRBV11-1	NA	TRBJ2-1	CASSPTSGSGHEQFF
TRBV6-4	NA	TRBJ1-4	CASTHTPATNEKLFF
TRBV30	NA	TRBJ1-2	CAWTHSGWGYTF
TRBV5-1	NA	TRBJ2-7	CASSLRQPYEQYF
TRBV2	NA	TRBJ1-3	CASVRDRVSSGNTIYF
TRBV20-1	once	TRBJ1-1	CSANSGIGAFF
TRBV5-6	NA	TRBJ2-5	CASSLIGGLETQYF
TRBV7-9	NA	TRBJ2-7	CASSSGSVISGIYEQYF
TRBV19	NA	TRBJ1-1	CASAEGRSGGAFF
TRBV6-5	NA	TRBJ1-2	CASSPDRAVYGYTF
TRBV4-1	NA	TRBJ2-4	CASSQESRTGTLDIQYF
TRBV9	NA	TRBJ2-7	CASSARDRGVYEQYF
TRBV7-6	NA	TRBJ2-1	CASSRLAGSSYNEQFF
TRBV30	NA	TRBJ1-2	CAWNRGVGGYTF
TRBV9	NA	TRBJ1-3	CASRKGNTIYF
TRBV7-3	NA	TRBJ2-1	CASSLLGGKPDNEQFF